This T cell receptor beta chain originates from a study of T cell responses to AZD1222 COVID-19 vaccine. Details on this clone: Its antigen remains unknown.

Broader study findings: Just a handful of AZD1222 recipients tested seropositive at baseline.

Produced via immunoSEQ multiplex PCR; TCRdb's table is partial and in-frame only. Among 130,000 to 150,000 clones, approximately 89% were seen once, and the ten largest hold around 3%. CDR3 length equals 14 residues. V shed 0 bases and J shed 8 bases, with 11 bases lying between them. Germline loops: CDR1 SEHNR, CDR2 FQNEAQ (reference sequence). This receptor was obtained from an adult in good health. The chain links TRBV7-9 to TRBJ1-5; D is unresolved. Source: peripheral blood, taken on day 0 of AZD1222 vaccination. The chain's CDR3 is CASSLAAPGKPQHF. DNA for the CDR3: TGTGCCAGCAGCTTAGCGGCCCCAGGCAAGCCCCAGCATTTT.